What follows is one T cell receptor (beta chain) and its context. The target antigen is unknown. Study results and limitations: Larger-cohort validation covered only one TCR beta V-J rearrangement.

Each CDR3 protein is one row after TCRdb ran MiXCR on the 5' RACE reads. The sample yields about 62,000 distinct CDR3 sequences, 30% seen once. The germline CDR1 and CDR2 sequences are SGHRS and YFSETQ. CDR3 length: 15 residues. Trimming cost V 4 bases and J 1 base; bases outside gene matches: 7. The chain uses TRBV5-1 and TRBJ2-7, with TRBD1 matching over 8 bases. The sequence came from a female donor with breast cancer. Sequencing was done on a sample of tumor-infiltrating naive CD4+ T cells sorted from the breast tumor. Described subset: naive CD4+ T cells, CD4+CD45RA+CD25-. DNA of the CDR3: TGCGCCAGCAGCCCTCGACAGGGGCAGTCCTACGAGCAGTACTTC. This encodes CASSPRQGQSYEQYF.